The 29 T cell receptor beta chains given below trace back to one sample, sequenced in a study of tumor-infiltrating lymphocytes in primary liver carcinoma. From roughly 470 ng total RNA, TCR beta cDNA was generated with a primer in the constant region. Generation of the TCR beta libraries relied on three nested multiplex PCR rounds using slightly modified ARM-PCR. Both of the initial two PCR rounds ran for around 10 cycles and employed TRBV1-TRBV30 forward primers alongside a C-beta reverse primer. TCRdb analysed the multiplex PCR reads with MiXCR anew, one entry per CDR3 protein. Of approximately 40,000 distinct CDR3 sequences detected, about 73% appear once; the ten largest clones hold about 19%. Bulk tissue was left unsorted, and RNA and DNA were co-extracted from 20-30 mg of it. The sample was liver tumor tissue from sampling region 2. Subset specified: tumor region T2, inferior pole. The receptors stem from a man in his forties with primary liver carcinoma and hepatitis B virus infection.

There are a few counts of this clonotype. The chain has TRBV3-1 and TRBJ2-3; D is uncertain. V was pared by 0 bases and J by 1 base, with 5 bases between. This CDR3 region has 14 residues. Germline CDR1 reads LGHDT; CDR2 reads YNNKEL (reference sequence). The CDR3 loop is CASSQDPRTDTQYF. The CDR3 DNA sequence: TGTGCCAGCAGCCAAGACCCCCGCACAGATACGCAGTATTTT.

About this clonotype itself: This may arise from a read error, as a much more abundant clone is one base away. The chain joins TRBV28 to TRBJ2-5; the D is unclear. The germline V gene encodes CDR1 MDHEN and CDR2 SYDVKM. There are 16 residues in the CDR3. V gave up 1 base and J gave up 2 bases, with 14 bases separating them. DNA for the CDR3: TGTGCCAGCAGTTTATATAGTCATGGAAATCAAGAGACCCAGTACTTC. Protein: CASSLYSHGNQETQYF.

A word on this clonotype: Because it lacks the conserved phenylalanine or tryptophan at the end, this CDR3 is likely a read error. CDR3 sequence (DNA): TGCGCCAGCAGCTTGAGGGGCGGGAGCCACGAGCAGTACTTA. Its protein product is CASSLRGGSHEQYL. The chain joins TRBV5-1 to TRBJ2-7, with 7 bases that match TRBD2. Germline CDR1 is SGHRS and CDR2 is YFSETQ. This CDR3 is built from 14 residues. V was pared by 1 base and J by 5 bases, with 6 bases of the junction left unmatched.

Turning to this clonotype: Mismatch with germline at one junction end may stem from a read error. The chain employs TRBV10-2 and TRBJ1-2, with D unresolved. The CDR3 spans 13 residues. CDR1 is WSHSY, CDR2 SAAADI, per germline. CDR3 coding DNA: TGCGCCAGCAGCGAAATCGTTAACTATGGCTGCACCTTC. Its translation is CASSEIVNYGCTF.

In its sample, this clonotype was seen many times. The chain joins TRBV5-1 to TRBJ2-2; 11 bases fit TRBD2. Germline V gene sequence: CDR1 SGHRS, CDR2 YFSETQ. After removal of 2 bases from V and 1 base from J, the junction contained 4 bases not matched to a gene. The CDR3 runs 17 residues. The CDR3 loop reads CASSFETSGRNTGELFF. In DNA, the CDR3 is TGCGCCAGCAGCTTCGAAACTAGCGGGAGGAACACCGGGGAGCTGTTTTTT.

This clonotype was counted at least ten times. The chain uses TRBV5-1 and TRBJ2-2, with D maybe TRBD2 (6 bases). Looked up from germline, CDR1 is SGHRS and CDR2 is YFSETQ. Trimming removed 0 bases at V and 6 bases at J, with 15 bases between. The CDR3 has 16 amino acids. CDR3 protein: CASSLDTPTGAGELFF. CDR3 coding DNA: TGCGCCAGCAGCTTGGACACCCCAACGGGAGCCGGGGAGCTGTTTTTT.

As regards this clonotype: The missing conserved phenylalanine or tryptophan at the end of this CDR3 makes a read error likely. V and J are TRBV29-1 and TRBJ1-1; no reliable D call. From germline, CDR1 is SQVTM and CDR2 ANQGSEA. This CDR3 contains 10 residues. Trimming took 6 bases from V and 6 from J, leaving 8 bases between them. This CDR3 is CSVLGAEAFL. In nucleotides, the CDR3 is TGCAGCGTACTTGGCGCTGAAGCTTTCCTT.

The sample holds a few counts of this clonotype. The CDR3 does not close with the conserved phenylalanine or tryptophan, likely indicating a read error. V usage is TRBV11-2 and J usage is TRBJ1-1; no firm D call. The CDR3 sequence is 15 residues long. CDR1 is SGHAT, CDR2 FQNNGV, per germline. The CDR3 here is CVSSGNLKVNTEAFL. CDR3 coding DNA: TGTGTCAGCAGCGGTAACCTTAAAGTGAACACAGAAGCTTTCCTT.

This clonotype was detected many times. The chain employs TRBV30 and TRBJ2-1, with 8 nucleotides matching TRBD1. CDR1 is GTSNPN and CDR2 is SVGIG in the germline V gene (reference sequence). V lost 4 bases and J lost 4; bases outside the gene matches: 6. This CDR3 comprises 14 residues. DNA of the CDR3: TGTGCCTGGACCCTGACAGGGGAGTACAATGAGCAGTTCTTC. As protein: CAWTLTGEYNEQFF. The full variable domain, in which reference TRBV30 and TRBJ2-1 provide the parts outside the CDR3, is SQTIHQWPATLVQPVGSPLSLECTVEGTSNPNLYWYRQAAGRGLQLLFYSVGIGQISSEVPQNLSASRPQDRQFILSSKKLLLSDSGFYLCAWTLTGEYNEQFFGPGTRLTVL.

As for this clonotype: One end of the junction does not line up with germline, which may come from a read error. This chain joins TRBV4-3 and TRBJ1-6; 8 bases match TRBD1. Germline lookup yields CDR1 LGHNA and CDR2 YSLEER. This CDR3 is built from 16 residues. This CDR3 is CASSHLTGQGGSPFHF. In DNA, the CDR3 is TGCGCTAGCAGCCATCTAACTGGACAGGGTGGGTCACCCTTCCACTTT.

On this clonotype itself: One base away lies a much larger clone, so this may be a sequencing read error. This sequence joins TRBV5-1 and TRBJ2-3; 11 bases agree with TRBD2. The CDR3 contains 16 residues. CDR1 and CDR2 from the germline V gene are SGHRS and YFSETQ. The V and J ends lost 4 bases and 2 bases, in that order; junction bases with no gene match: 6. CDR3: CASSEGLAENTDTQYF. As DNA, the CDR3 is TGCGCCAGCAGCGAGGGACTAGCGGAGAACACAGATACGCAGTATTTT.

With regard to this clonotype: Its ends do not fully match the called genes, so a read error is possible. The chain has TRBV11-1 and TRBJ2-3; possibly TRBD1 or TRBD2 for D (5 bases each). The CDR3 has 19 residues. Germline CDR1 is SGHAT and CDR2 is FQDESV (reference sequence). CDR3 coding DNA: TGTGCAAGCAGCTCTGGGGGAAGCTCTGTTGGAGTCCACACAGATACGCAGTATTTT. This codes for CASSSGGSSVGVHTDTQYF.

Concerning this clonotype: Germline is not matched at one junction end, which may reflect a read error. CDR3 region: CATRGDLNSNRPQHF. CDR3 DNA: TGTGCCACCCGGGGGGATCTTAATAGCAATCGGCCCCAACATTTT. The chain combines TRBV10-3 with TRBJ1-5; D may be TRBD1 (5 bases). The germline V gene has CDR1 ENHRY and CDR2 SYGVKD. This CDR3 contains 15 residues.

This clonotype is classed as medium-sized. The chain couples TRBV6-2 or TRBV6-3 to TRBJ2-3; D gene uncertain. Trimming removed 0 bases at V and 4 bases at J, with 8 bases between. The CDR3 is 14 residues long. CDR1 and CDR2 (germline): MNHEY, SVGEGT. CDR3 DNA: TGTGCCAGCAGTTACTCGAGCAGCGCAGATACGCAGTATTTT. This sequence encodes CASSYSSSADTQYF.

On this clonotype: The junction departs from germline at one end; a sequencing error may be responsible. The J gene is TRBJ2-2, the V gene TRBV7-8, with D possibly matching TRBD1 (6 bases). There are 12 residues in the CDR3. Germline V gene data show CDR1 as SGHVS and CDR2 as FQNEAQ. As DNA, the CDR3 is TGTGCCAGCAGCTTGGACAGTTGGGAGCTGCTTTTT. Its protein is CASSLDSWELLF.

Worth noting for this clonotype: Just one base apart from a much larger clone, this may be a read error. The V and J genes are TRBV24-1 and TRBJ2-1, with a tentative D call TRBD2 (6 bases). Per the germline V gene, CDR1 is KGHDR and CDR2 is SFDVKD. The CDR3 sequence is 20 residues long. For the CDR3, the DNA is TGTGCCACCAGTGGTACGACCGGGACTTACTATGAGGGTTCCTACAATGGGCAGTTCTTC. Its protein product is CATSGTTGTYYEGSYNGQFF.

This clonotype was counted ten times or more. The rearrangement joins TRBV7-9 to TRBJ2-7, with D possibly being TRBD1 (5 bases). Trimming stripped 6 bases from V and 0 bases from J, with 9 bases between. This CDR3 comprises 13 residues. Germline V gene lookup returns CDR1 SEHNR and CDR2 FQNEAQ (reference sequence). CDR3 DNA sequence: TGTGCCAGCAGTTTCGGACACTCCTACGAGCAGTACTTC. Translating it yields CASSFGHSYEQYF.

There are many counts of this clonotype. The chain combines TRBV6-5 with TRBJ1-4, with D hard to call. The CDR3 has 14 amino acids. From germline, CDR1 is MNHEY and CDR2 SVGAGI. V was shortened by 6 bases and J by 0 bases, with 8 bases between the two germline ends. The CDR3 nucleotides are TGTGCCAGCAGCCGGGCCGCAACTAATGAAAAACTGTTTTTT. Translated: CASSRAATNEKLFF.

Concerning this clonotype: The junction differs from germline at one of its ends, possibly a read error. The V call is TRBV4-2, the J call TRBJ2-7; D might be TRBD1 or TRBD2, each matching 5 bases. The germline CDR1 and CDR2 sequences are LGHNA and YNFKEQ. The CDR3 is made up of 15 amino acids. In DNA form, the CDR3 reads TGTGCCAGCAGCCGAGTTAAGGGGAGCGGCTACGGGCAGTACTTC. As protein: CASSRVKGSGYGQYF.

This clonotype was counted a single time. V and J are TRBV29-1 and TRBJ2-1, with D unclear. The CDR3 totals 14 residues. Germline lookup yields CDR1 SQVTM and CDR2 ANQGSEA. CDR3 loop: CSVALCETYNEQFF. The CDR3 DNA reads TGCAGTGTCGCCCTCTGTGAAACCTACAATGAGCAGTTCTTC.

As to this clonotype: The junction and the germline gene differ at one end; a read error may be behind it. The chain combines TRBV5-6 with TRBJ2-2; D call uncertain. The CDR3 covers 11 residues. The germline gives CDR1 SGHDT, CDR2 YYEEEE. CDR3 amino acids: CANSFRGELFF. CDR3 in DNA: TGTGCCAACAGCTTTCGCGGGGAGCTGTTTTTT.

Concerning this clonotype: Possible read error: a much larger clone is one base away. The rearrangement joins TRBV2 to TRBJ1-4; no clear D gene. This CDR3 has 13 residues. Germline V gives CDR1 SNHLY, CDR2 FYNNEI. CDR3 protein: CAGSGVENEKLFF. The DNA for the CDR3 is TGTGCCGGCAGTGGAGTAGAGAATGAAAAACTGTTTTTT. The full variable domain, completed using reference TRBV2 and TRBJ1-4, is EPEVTQTPSHQVTQMGQEVILRCVPISNHLYFYWYRQILGQKVEFLVSFYNNEISEKSEIFDDQFSVERPDGSNFTLKIRSTKLEDSAMYFCAGSGVENEKLFFGSGTQLSVL.

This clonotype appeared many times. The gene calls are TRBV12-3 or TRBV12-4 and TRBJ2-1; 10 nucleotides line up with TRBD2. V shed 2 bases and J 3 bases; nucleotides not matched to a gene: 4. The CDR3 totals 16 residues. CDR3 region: CASSLRRTSGYNEQFF. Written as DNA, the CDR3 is TGTGCCAGCAGTTTAAGAAGGACTAGCGGCTACAATGAGCAGTTCTTC.

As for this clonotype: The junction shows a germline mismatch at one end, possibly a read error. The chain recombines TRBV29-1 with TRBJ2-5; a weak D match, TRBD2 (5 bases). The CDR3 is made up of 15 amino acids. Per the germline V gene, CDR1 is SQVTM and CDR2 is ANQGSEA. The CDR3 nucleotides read TGCAGTGTTGAATCCGCGGCGGGTAAATCAGAGACCCAATACTTC. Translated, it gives CSVESAAGKSETQYF.

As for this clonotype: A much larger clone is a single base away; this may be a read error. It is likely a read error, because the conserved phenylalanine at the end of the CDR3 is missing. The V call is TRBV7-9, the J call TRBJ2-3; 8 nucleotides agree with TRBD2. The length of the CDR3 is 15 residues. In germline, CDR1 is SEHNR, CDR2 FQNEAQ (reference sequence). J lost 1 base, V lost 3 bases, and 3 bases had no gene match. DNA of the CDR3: TGTGCCAGCAGCTTTCCGACTAGCGGCACAGATACGCAGTATTCT. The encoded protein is CASSFPTSGTDTQYS.

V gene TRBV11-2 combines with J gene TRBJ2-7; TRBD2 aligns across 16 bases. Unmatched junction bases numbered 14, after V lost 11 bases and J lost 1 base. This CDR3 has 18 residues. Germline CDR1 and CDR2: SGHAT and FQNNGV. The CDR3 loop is CAGTSEGTSGGASYEQYF. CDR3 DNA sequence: TGTGCCGGCACCTCTGAAGGGACTAGCGGGGGGGCTTCCTACGAGCAGTACTTC.

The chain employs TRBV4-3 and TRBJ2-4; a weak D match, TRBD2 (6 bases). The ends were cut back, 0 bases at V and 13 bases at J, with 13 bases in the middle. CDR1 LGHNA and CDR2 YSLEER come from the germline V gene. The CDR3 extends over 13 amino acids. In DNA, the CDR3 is TGCGCCAGCAGCCAAGAGGAGGGCAATATACAGTACTTC. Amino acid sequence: CASSQEEGNIQYF.

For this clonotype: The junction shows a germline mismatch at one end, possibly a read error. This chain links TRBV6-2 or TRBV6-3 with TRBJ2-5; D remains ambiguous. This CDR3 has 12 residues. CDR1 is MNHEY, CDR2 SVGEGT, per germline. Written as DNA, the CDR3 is TGTGCCAGCAGTTACTCGGATGAGACCCAGTATTTC. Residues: CASSYSDETQYF.

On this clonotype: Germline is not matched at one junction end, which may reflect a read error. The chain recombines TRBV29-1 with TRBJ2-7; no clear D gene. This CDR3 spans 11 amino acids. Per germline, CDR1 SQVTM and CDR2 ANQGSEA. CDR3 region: CSDSNTYKQYF. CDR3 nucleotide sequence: TGCAGCGACTCCAACACCTACAAGCAGTACTTC.